The 2 T cell receptor beta chains below come from one sample, sequenced in a study of response to subunit inactivated influenza vaccine. TCRdb used MiXCR to reprocess the RT-PCR reads, holding one entry per CDR3 protein. Here the sample spans about 500,000 distinct CDR3 sequences, more than 15% being singletons. This sample comprised CD4+ T cells sorted from PBMCs, obtained around 25 months after vaccination. The receptors derive from a man aged 50 to 69 who received an inactivated influenza vaccine.

This clonotype was detected only a few times. J is TRBJ1-1 and V is TRBV6-2 or TRBV6-3; D not resolved. The CDR3 spans 14 residues. The V end lost 2 bases, the J end lost 0 bases, and 7 bases lay between the germline ends. The germline gives CDR1 MNHEY, CDR2 SVGEGT. This chain's CDR3 is CASSYLGMNTEAFF. The CDR3 nucleotides read TGTGCCAGCAGTTACCTGGGAATGAACACTGAAGCTTTCTTT.

V gene TRBV7-2 combines with J gene TRBJ2-1; 12 bases fit TRBD2. Trimming at V came to 8 bases and at J to 9 bases, leaving 8 bases not matched to a gene. The CDR3 runs to 14 residues. Germline CDR1 SGHTA, CDR2 FQGNSA. The CDR3 sequence: CASLGLAGFSEQFF. DNA of the CDR3: TGTGCCAGCCTTGGACTAGCGGGATTCAGTGAGCAGTTCTTC.